Sequencing of this T cell receptor beta chain was carried out in a study of shared clonotypes between healthy human individuals. A single count supports this clone. V lost 5 bases and J lost 14; bases outside the gene matches: 6. Germline loops: CDR1 SGHAT, CDR2 FQNNGV. This CDR3 is built from 12 residues. Data came from immunoSEQ multiplex PCR; TCRdb stores just in-frame clones and leaves some out. The table records hundreds of thousands of clones, 74% of them present only once. Material for sequencing was memory CD4+ T cells sorted from blood. The subset: CD45RA-negative fraction. The receptor's source is a woman aged 30 to 39 in good health. This chain uses TRBV11-2 with TRBJ2-3, with 11 bases that match TRBD2. The CDR3 spells CASSTSGSVGYF. CDR3 nucleotides: TGTGCCAGCAGCACTAGCGGGAGTGTGGGGTATTTT.